This paragraph reports one TCR beta chain. Its antigen is unknown. Base qualities are not provided; no much larger clone lies one nucleotide away. Measured from the cysteine to the phenylalanine, the CDR3 is 13 residues long. The entry retains the CDR3 DNA only, 39 bases that are in frame from base 1. The junction shows trimming of 3 bases on V and 7 bases on J, plus 13 bases between the germline ends. The data stem from a study of Graves' ophthalmopathy and Graves' hyperthyroidism (dated 2018 in TCRdb). With respect to the entire study: Peripheral blood was collected before any treatment was given, at the time of initial diagnosis. T-cell repertoires of thyroid tissue and blood were compared in over 5 hyperthyroidism patients. To explore V-J signatures distinguishing ophthalmopathy from hyperthyroidism, a discovery set of under 110 patients (roughly 42 ophthalmopathy, 55 to 60 stable hyperthyroidism) was enrolled. An independent validation cohort was composed of around 19 hyperthyroidism patients and about 17 patients who later progressed from hyperthyroidism to ophthalmopathy. Following sampling, methimazole starting at 30 mg daily was administered to hyperthyroidism patients, and high-dose intravenous methylprednisolone was administered to ophthalmopathy patients. The 95 to 100 discovery patients were divided at random into training and test sets in a 7:3 ratio. In total, approximately 130 blood samples were TCR-sequenced: around 42 ophthalmopathy, under 80 hyperthyroidism and roughly 17 hyperthyroidism-to-ophthalmopathy patients. To tell Graves' ophthalmopathy apart from Graves' hyperthyroidism, and to predict which patients would progress to ophthalmopathy, the study relied on TCR beta repertoire signatures.

For repertoire sequencing, the TCR beta CDR3 regions were amplified from RNA transcripts. HTBI primers and the Qiagen OneStep RT-PCR kit were used in a first-round RT-PCR, which was followed by a second-round multiplex PCR, size selection and purification. Libraries were sequenced on an Illumina HiSeq2000 using paired-end 100 bp reads. On the study's bioinformatics: SOAPnuke was used to process the reads, removing any read that contained adapters or uncalled bases, had a mean Phred below 15, or lacked an exact match to the constant primer or identifier. COPE v1.2.5 was used to merge the high-quality paired reads. Each unique nucleotide sequence was treated as a clonotype, and MiTCR v1.1 was used to align the clonotypes to the IMGT TRB V, D and J references. The analysis was limited to V-J combinations with a frequency above 0.0001, which together covered around 99% of the repertoires. For each V-J combination, a TCR clonal expansion and chaos score was defined as the ratio of F50 clonal expansion to chaos observed in the TCRdist matrix. Welch's t-statistics and random forest were used to reduce features to about 14 V-J combinations, which were fed into a naive Bayes classifier. The similarity between thyroid and blood repertoires was quantified using the Morisita-Horn index. TCRdb cleaned the public reads at Q25 with fastp, built clones with MiXCR and kept in-frame beta chains. Entries are consolidated by CDR3 protein sequence, retaining the most common genes and DNA. TCRdb's processing, not the authors', yielded these V and J calls. Within this sample are under 800,000 distinct CDR3 sequences, with about 24% of them counted one time only. In total, the top ten clones hold around 6.9% of the sample.

Hyperthyroidism was considered stable if no progression to ophthalmopathy occurred within 18 months of follow-up. The hyperthyroidism patients were 18 to 65 years old and newly diagnosed, with a disease duration of less than 2 months. Patients with other autoimmune diseases, uncontrolled infections, pregnancy or lactation were excluded from the study. Diagnosis was based on clinical symptoms, serum thyroxine, TRAb, thyroid ultrasound and orbital computed tomography. Ficoll-Paque density gradient centrifugation was used to isolate PBMCs from about 9 ml of fresh peripheral blood. Trizol reagent was used to extract the total RNA, and its quality was then checked on an Agilent 2100 Bioanalyzer. Study-wide findings and limitations: Ophthalmopathy was separated from stable hyperthyroidism by the 13-signature model with 87.88% sensitivity and less than 82% specificity in cross-validation and with 80%/75% in the test set. Most of the expanded thyroid clonotypes with a frequency above 0.001 were also detected in blood, and it was suggested that the thyroid immune response may be reflected by blood repertoires. In validation, the model predicted ophthalmopathy progression with less than 71% sensitivity and roughly 78% specificity; some 13 predicted patients were CT-confirmed with GO in a median of 6.5 months. Sample size was not predetermined statistically, and investigators were not blinded to group allocation.

Sequencing was carried out using peripheral blood. This sequence was found in a woman between 18 and 29 years old with stable Graves' hyperthyroidism. Some clones in this sample may be carry-over from other donors' samples. Donor details come from another sample of the same person, matched by shared clones. Rearrangement joined TRBV12-3 or TRBV12-4 to TRBJ2-7; TRBD2 is a weak D gene call, 7 bases matching. DNA sequence: TGTGCCAGCAGTTTGAACAGGGAGGGAGAGCAGTACTTC. Its coded protein is CASSLNREGEQYF.